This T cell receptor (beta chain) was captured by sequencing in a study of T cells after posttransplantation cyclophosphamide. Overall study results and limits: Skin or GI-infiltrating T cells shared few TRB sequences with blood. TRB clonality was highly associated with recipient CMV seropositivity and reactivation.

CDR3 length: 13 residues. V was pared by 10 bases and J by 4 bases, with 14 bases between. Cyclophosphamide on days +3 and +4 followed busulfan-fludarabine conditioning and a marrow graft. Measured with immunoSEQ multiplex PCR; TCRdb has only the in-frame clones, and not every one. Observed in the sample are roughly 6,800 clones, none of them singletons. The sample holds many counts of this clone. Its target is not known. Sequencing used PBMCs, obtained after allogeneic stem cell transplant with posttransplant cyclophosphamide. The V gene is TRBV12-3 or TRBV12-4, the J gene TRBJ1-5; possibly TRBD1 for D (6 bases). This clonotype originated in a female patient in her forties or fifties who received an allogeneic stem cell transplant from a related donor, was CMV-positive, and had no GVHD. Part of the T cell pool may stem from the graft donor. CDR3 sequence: CATRQGINQPQHF. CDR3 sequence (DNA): TGTGCCACGCGCCAGGGGATAAATCAGCCCCAGCATTTT.